A single sample is the source of the 6 T cell receptor beta chains below, sequenced in a study of blood T cell repertoires in COVID-19. Only in-frame clones appear in the TCRdb table, and some are missing; sequencing was by immunoSEQ multiplex PCR. Of 14,000 or so clones listed, more than 70% are singletons. Material: peripheral blood. Receptors originate from a man aged 70-80 years with acute or convalescent COVID-19.

The chain joins TRBV5-6 to TRBJ2-7, with TRBD2 matching over 7 bases. The CDR3 runs to 18 residues. Germline assignment: CDR1 SGHDT and CDR2 YYEEEE. With 0 bases clipped from V and 3 bases from J, the junction kept 15 bases outside the gene matches. DNA of the CDR3: TGTGCCAGCAGCTTGGCTGACCCTCAGCGGGAAAGAGACTACGAGCAGTACTTC. This gives the protein CASSLADPQRERDYEQYF.

This CDR3 is CASSYSSTPNQPQHF. The DNA of the CDR3 is TGTGCCAGCAGTTACTCGAGTACGCCGAATCAGCCCCAGCATTTT. V gene TRBV6-6 combines with J gene TRBJ1-5; D is unclear. The germline V gene encodes CDR1 MNHNY and CDR2 SVGAGI (reference sequence). This CDR3 is built from 15 residues. V dropped 0 bases and J dropped 4 bases, with 10 bases sitting between them.

The chain is built from TRBV9 and TRBJ2-1; 7 nucleotides align to TRBD2. V shed 4 bases and J 9 bases; nucleotides not matched to a gene: 13. The germline gives CDR1 SGDLS, CDR2 YYNGEE. The length of the CDR3 is 15 residues. The CDR3 protein is CASSPLGGGSREQFF. The CDR3 DNA reads TGTGCCAGCAGCCCTCTTGGAGGCGGGAGTCGTGAGCAGTTCTTC.

This clone is deemed large (0.1 to 1%). The chain carries TRBV27 and TRBJ1-6; possibly TRBD1 for D (6 bases). Between the trimmed V and J ends, which lost 2 bases and 10 bases, there was a span of 9 bases. The CDR3 sequence is 13 residues long. In germline, CDR1 is MNHEY, CDR2 SMNVEV (reference sequence). The CDR3 protein is CASSLQGWSPLHF. CDR3 nucleotides: TGTGCCAGCAGTTTACAGGGGTGGTCACCCCTCCACTTT.

The J gene is TRBJ1-6, the V gene TRBV28; the D gene is possibly TRBD1 (6 bases). The CDR3 extends over 14 amino acids. Trimming stripped 2 bases from V and 9 bases from J, with 11 bases between. Germline CDR1 MDHEN, CDR2 SYDVKM. The CDR3 DNA reads TGTGCCAGCAGTTTACTACAGGGCCGTTCACCCCTCCACTTT. This translates into CASSLLQGRSPLHF.

This chain joins TRBV7-2 and TRBJ1-6; D remains unclear. CDR3 size: 15 residues. From germline, CDR1 is SGHTA and CDR2 FQGNSA. The V gene lost 6 bases and the J gene lost 7 bases, with 16 bases spanning the gap. The DNA of the CDR3 is TGTGCCAGCAGTAACCTTGGCCGCCACAATTCACCCCTCCACTTT. Amino acid sequence: CASSNLGRHNSPLHF.